This T cell receptor beta chain was captured by sequencing in a study of naive and memory T cell subsets. Study-level findings and limits: Naive and memory repertoire findings lacked a ground truth for validation.

The beta constant-region primer was an equimolar mix of two oligonucleotides covering TRBC1 and TRBC2. Ligated cDNA was amplified by four rounds of PCR with nested alpha and beta constant-region primers and SP2. TCRdb reprocessed the UMI-ligation and nested PCR reads via MiXCR and lists one record per CDR3 protein. The sample shows roughly 40,000 distinct CDR3 sequences, about 14% of them seen only once. Germline V gives CDR1 MDHEN, CDR2 SYDVKM. Trimming removed 4 bases from V and 6 bases from J, with 15 bases in between. This CDR3 contains 14 residues. This clonotype was observed a few times. Its antigen is as yet unknown.

The receptor was isolated from a human donor in good health. The specimen sequenced was effector memory CD4+ T cells from blood. Documented subset: effector memory, CD45RA- CD27-. The J gene is TRBJ1-1, the V gene TRBV28, with D maybe TRBD1 (5 bases). CDR3 in DNA: TGTGCCAGCAGTTCCCCCCATCGACAGCCTGAAGCTTTCTTT. This gives the protein CASSSPHRQPEAFF.